Sequencing of this T cell receptor beta chain was carried out in a study of cytomegalovirus exposure and HLA in healthy donors. Overall study context: There were under 140 million unique TCR beta sequences, drawn from approximately 190 million T cells, in an earlier analysis. A preliminary data release comprised 70 million to 95 million unique TCRs obtained from HLA-typed donors.

A few counts support this clone. Its antigen is currently unknown. General study points: The study recorded about 150 TCR beta chains that were cytomegalovirus-associated.

This CDR3 has 15 residues. The PCR had 60 Vbeta and 13 Jbeta primers. Produced via immunoSEQ multiplex PCR; TCRdb's table is partial and in-frame only. The sample lists 100,000 or so clones, just under 80% occurring once. This TCR derives from a male donor in good health and CMV-seronegative. The chain combines TRBV21-1 with TRBJ1-1. TRBV21-1 is marked as a pseudogene. Source material: PBMCs. CDR3 coding DNA: TGTGCCAGCAGCAAACCCCGGGATGGAGGAACTGAAGCTTTCTTT. The encoded protein is CASSKPRDGGTEAFF.